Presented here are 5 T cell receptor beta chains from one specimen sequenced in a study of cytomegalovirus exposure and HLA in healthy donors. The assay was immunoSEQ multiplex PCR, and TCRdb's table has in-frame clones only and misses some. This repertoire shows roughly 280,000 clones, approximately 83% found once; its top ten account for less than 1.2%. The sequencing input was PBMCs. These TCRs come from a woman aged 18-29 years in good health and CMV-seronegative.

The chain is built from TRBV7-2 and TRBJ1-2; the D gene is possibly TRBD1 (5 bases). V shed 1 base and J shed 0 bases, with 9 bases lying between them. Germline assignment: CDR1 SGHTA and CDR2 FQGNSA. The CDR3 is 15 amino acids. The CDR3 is CASSLVGVPNYGYTF. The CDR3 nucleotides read TGTGCCAGCAGCTTAGTAGGGGTTCCTAACTATGGCTACACCTTC.

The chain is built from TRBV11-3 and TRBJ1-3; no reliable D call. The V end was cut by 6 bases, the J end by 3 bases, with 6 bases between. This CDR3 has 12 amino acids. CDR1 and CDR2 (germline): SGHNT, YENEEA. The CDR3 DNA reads TGTGCCAGCAGTTTCAGTGGAAACACCATATATTTT. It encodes CASSFSGNTIYF. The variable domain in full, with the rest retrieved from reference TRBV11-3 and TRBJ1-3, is EAGVVQSPRYKIIEKKQPVAFWCNPISGHNTLYWYLQNLGQGPELLIRYENEEAVDDSQLPKDRFSAERLKGVDSTLKIQPAELGDSAVYLCASSFSGNTIYFGEGSWLTVV.

In DNA form, the CDR3 reads TGTGCCAGCAGTTACTCCCGAGATAGCAATCAGCCCCAGCATTTT. As protein: CASSYSRDSNQPQHF. This chain connects TRBV6-6 to TRBJ1-5; D is unclear. Germline V gene sequence: CDR1 MNHNY, CDR2 SVGAGI (reference sequence). The CDR3 has 15 amino acids. V lost 0 bases and J lost 0, with 6 bases in between.

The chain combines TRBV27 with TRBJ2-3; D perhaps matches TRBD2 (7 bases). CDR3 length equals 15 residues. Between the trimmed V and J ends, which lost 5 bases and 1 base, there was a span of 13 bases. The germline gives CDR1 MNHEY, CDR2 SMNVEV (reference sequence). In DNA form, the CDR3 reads TGTGCCAGCAGTGGTAGGGGGGGCGGCACAGATACGCAGTATTTT. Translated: CASSGRGGGTDTQYF.

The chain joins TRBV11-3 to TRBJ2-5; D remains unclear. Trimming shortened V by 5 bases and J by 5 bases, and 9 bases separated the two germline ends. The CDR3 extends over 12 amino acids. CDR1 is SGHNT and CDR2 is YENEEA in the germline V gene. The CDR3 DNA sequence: TGTGCCAGCAGCCCAGAGGCGGAGACCCAGTACTTC. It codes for CASSPEAETQYF. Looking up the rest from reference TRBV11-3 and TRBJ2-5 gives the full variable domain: EAGVVQSPRYKIIEKKQPVAFWCNPISGHNTLYWYLQNLGQGPELLIRYENEEAVDDSQLPKDRFSAERLKGVDSTLKIQPAELGDSAVYLCASSPEAETQYFGPGTRLLVL.